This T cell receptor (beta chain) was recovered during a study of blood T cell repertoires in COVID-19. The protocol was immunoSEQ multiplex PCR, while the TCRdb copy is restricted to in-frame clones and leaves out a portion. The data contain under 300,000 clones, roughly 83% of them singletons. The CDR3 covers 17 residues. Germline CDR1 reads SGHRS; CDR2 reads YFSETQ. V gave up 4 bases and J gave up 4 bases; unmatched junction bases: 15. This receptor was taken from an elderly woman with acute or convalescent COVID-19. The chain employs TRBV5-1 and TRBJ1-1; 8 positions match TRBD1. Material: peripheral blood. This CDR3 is CASSPAQGASMVTEAFF. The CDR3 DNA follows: TGCGCCAGCAGCCCGGCCCAGGGGGCGAGTATGGTCACTGAAGCTTTCTTT. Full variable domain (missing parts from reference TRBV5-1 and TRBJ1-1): KAGVTQTPRYLIKTRGQQVTLSCSPISGHRSVSWYQQTPGQGLQFLFEYFSETQRNKGNFPGRFSGRQFSNSRSEMNVSTLELGDSALYLCASSPAQGASMVTEAFFGQGTRLTVV.